This T cell receptor (beta chain) was observed in a study of blood T cell repertoires in COVID-19. Turning to the study itself: Acute and convalescent COVID-19 samples came from the United States, Italy and Spain. From T cells, B-cell-depleted T cells, or PBMCs came the material, which was cDNA or gDNA.

Germline V CDR1 and CDR2: MDHEN, SYDVKM. The CDR3 spans 12 residues. V shed 10 bases, J shed 2 bases, and the junction held 3 bases outside the gene matches. As originally analysed: Reference gene primer amplification gave nucleated cell count estimates. Only in-frame clones appear in the TCRdb table, and some are missing; sequencing was by immunoSEQ multiplex PCR. Clone size and the V and J calls come from that table; the DNA yielded D and trimming. Here the sample spans about 120,000 clones, 80% being singletons. J is TRBJ2-5 and V is TRBV28; TRBD2 agrees at 8 bases. This receptor was taken from a man in his sixties with active or convalescent COVID-19. Input material: peripheral blood. The DNA of the CDR3 is TGTGCCACCACGGGAGGGCAAGAGACCCAGTACTTC. The encoded protein is CATTGGQETQYF. The full variable domain, rest sourced from reference TRBV28 and TRBJ2-5, is DVKVTQSSRYLVKRTGEKVFLECVQDMDHENMFWYRQDPGLGLRLIYFSYDVKMKEKGDIPEGYSVSREKKERFSLILESASTNQTSMYLCATTGGQETQYFGPGTRLLVL.